What follows describes a single TCR beta chain. The antigen remains unidentified. Relative to the germline gene, one junction end is altered; a read error may explain this. The CDR3 extends over 15 amino acids. The V gene's germline CDR1 is SEHNR and CDR2 FQNEAQ (reference sequence). The data derive from a study of a mutant IDH1 vaccine in newly diagnosed glioma. Indicated time point: week 5, during vaccination. Vaccination comprised doses that each held 300 ug of mutant IDH1 20-mer peptide, plus topical imiquimod. Assay: immunoSEQ multiplex PCR; the TCRdb copy retains only in-frame clones and omits some. The data show about 50,000 clones, approximately 79% seen once.

The TCR was taken from a woman aged 45-60 years with glioma. Sequencing was performed on PBMCs, taken from a glioma patient whose treatment included an IDH1 peptide vaccine. The chain is built from TRBV7-9 and TRBJ1-3; D unresolved. In nucleotides, the CDR3 is TGTGCCAGCAGCTTAGAGGCCAACAGTGGAGACACCATATATTTT. Its protein product is CASSLEANSGDTIYF.